These T cell receptor beta chains were read from a single sample in a study of radiation and T cells in renal cell carcinoma. Here immunoSEQ multiplex PCR was the method, and the copy in TCRdb shows in-frame clones only, minus some. The sample shows tens of thousands of clones, roughly 79% of them seen only once. This specimen was blood, taken from a patient whose treatment included radiotherapy and nephrectomy. The receptors stem from a man in his sixties with renal cell carcinoma. The CDR3 runs from the conserved cysteine through the conserved F or W. D genes are given only for firm matches. Only part of the rows carry a size: once, few, many, or a class if the clone is expanded.

abundance	v_gene	d_gene	j_gene	CDR3nt	CDR3aa
NA	TRBV18	NA	TRBJ2-2	TGTGCCAGCTCACCACTGGAGGAGCTGTTTTTT	CASSPLEELFF
once	TRBV6-6	TRBD1	TRBJ1-2	TGTGCCAGCAAAGGACAGGATATGATTTCTAACTATGGCTACACCTTC	CASKGQDMISNYGYTF
NA	TRBV5-4	NA	TRBJ1-6	TGTGTCCGGACGGGGCAGAGGAATTCACCCCTCCACTTT	CVRTGQRNSPLHF
NA	TRBV7-9	TRBD2	TRBJ2-2	TGTGCCAGCAGCTTCCCTAGCGGGTTGAACACCGGGGAGCTGTTTTTT	CASSFPSGLNTGELFF
NA	TRBV29-1	TRBD2	TRBJ2-5	TGCAGCGTTCAGGCGGGGGGGACAGAGACCCAGTACTTC	CSVQAGGTETQYF
NA	TRBV18	NA	TRBJ2-3	TGTGCCAGCTCACCAAACGCGGGGCGAAGCACAGATACGCAGTATTTT	CASSPNAGRSTDTQYF
NA	TRBV30	NA	TRBJ1-5	TGTGCCTGGAGTACAGGGCAGTATCAGCCCCAGCATTTT	CAWSTGQYQPQHF
NA	TRBV27	NA	TRBJ1-6	TGTGCCAGCAGTTTCGGGGAGGGATCACCCCTCCACTTT	CASSFGEGSPLHF
NA	TRBV2	NA	TRBJ2-5	TGTGCCAGCTCTACGTGGCCCCAAGAGACCCAGTACTTC	CASSTWPQETQYF
NA	TRBV30	NA	TRBJ2-6	TGTGCCTGGACGCCAGGCTCTGGGGCCAACGTCCTGACTTTC	CAWTPGSGANVLTF
NA	TRBV11-2	NA	TRBJ2-7	TGTGCCAGCAGCTTAGCCTGGGACTACGAGCAGTACTTC	CASSLAWDYEQYF
NA	TRBV5-4	NA	TRBJ1-2	TGTGCCAGCAGCTTGGGGGATATCTATGGCTACACCTTC	CASSLGDIYGYTF
NA	TRBV5-1	NA	TRBJ1-1	TGCGCCAGCCAGACTGTACGGGGCCCCCGCACTGAAGCTTTCTTT	CASQTVRGPRTEAFF
NA	TRBV19	TRBD1	TRBJ1-5	TGTGCCAGTAGTTTCCTGACAGGGGGTAAGGTTAGCAATCAGCCCCAGCATTTT	CASSFLTGGKVSNQPQHF
NA	TRBV12-5	TRBD1	TRBJ2-7	TGTGCTAGTGCCCGGGACAGGGTTTCGTCCGAGCAGTACTTC	CASARDRVSSEQYF
many	TRBV9	NA	TRBJ1-1	TGTGCCAGCAGCGTAGTTCCCCTAGGGGAAGCTTTCTTT	CASSVVPLGEAFF
NA	TRBV11-3	NA	TRBJ2-2	TGTGCCAGCAGCGATACAGGGAGGGTCACCGGGGAGCTGTTTTTT	CASSDTGRVTGELFF
NA	TRBV19	TRBD1	TRBJ1-1	TGTGCCAGTAGTACCTCCGGGACAGCTATCTATGAAGCTTTCTTT	CASSTSGTAIYEAFF
NA	TRBV29-1	TRBD1	TRBJ1-2	TGCAGCGTTCTCAGGACAGGGGCCAACTATGGCTACACCTTC	CSVLRTGANYGYTF
NA	TRBV19	NA	TRBJ1-1	TGTGCCAGTTCAAACCTGGGACGGAGCTATAACACTGAAGCTTTCTTT	CASSNLGRSYNTEAFF
few	TRBV11-3	NA	TRBJ2-1	TGTGCCAGCAGCTTAGATCCGACTAGCTACAATGAGCAGTTCTTC	CASSLDPTSYNEQFF
few	TRBV19	TRBD1	TRBJ1-4	TGTGCCAGTAGTAGAGGGACAGGGGGAAATGAAAAACTGTTTTTT	CASSRGTGGNEKLFF
NA	TRBV7-9	NA	TRBJ2-5	TGTGCCAGCAGCGACGGCGGGGCCCTCATGGAGACCCAGTACTTC	CASSDGGALMETQYF
NA	TRBV6-5	NA	TRBJ1-5	TGTGCCAGCAGTAGAGCCAGCAATCAGCCCCAGCATTTT	CASSRASNQPQHF
NA	TRBV27	TRBD1	TRBJ1-2	TGTGCCAGCAGCGGATCCGTACAGGGGAACTATGGCTACACCTTC	CASSGSVQGNYGYTF
once	TRBV5-4	TRBD2	TRBJ2-1	TGTGCCAGCAGTCCTGGACTAGCGGGAGTATACAATGAGCAGTTCTTC	CASSPGLAGVYNEQFF
NA	TRBV19	NA	TRBJ2-2	TGTGCCAGTAGTATAGCGACAGCGCCGAACACCGGGGAGCTGTTTTTT	CASSIATAPNTGELFF
NA	TRBV2	TRBD1	TRBJ1-2	TGTGCCAGCATCCTGGACAGGGGGCTTGATGGCTACACCTTC	CASILDRGLDGYTF
NA	TRBV5-6	NA	TRBJ1-2	TGTGCCAGCAGCTTCGAAGGGGACGTTTATGGCTACACCTTC	CASSFEGDVYGYTF
NA	TRBV5-6	NA	TRBJ2-3	TGTGCCAGCAGCTTGTACGACGAGGCGGGGACGCAGTATTTT	CASSLYDEAGTQYF
once	TRBV5-6	TRBD1	TRBJ2-1	TGTGCCAGCAGCCCGTACTCGGACAGGGGACCGTTCTTC	CASSPYSDRGPFF
NA	TRBV4-3	TRBD1	TRBJ1-1	TGCGCCAGCAGCCAGAGTGGAACAGGGGACACTGAAGCTTTCTTT	CASSQSGTGDTEAFF
NA	TRBV19	NA	TRBJ2-3	TGTGCCAGTAGTATAGGAGGGGTCGGGGGCACAGATACGCAGTATTTT	CASSIGGVGGTDTQYF
NA	TRBV7-6	NA	TRBJ2-3	TGTGCCAGCAGCCCCAGTGGGGCCGGCACAGATACGCAGTATTTT	CASSPSGAGTDTQYF
NA	TRBV7-2	TRBD2	TRBJ2-7	TGTGCCAGCAGTCCCAAACCCGGGACTAGATCCTACGAGCAGTACTTC	CASSPKPGTRSYEQYF
NA	TRBV5-1	TRBD1	TRBJ2-7	TGCGCCAGCAGCTTGACAGGGGGCGGGAACTACGAGCAGTACTTC	CASSLTGGGNYEQYF
NA	TRBV5-6	TRBD1	TRBJ2-1	TGTGCCAGCAGCTTGCGGGACAGGGGGTGGGATGAGCAGTTCTTC	CASSLRDRGWDEQFF
NA	TRBV4-1	NA	TRBJ1-1	TGCGCCAGCAGCCAATCCAGCGGCAGGGTGAACACTGAAGCTTTCTTT	CASSQSSGRVNTEAFF
NA	TRBV4-3	NA	TRBJ2-3	TGCGCCAGCAGCCAAGACCCCACCGGAGATGCATACGCAGATACGCAGTATTTT	CASSQDPTGDAYADTQYF
once	TRBV5-1	NA	TRBJ1-6	TGCGCCAGCAGCTTGGAGGGACCCGTATTAGGTTCACCCCTCCACTTT	CASSLEGPVLGSPLHF
once	TRBV7-2	NA	TRBJ1-5	TGTGCCAGCAGCCAAGCGGGTAGTCAGCCCCAGCATTTT	CASSQAGSQPQHF
few	TRBV19	TRBD1	TRBJ1-1	TGTGCCAGTAGTTCGAACGTGGGCAGGGGGTCGGCGGGGGTTACTGAAGCTTTCTTT	CASSSNVGRGSAGVTEAFF
NA	TRBV7-6	NA	TRBJ1-2	TGTGCCAGCAGCCCCTACCCGGGAGGCTCCCGCTATGGCTACACCTTC	CASSPYPGGSRYGYTF
NA	TRBV2	NA	TRBJ2-3	TGTGCCAGCCATTCCACGAATACGCAGTATTTT	CASHSTNTQYF
NA	TRBV27	TRBD2	TRBJ2-6	TGTGCCAGCAGTCAACCGGGACTAGCGGGGACTGGGGCCAACGTCCTGACTTTC	CASSQPGLAGTGANVLTF